The sequence of this TCR beta chain was determined in a study of OX40 agonist ivuxolimab in advanced cancers. The wider study: Patients got intravenous ivuxolimab at 0.01 to 10 mg/kg every 2 weeks.

Regarding this clone: Its matching antigen is unknown.

Between the trimmed V and J ends, which lost 5 bases and 0 bases, there was a span of 9 bases. The CDR3 spans 14 residues. Per the germline V gene, CDR1 is SGHTA and CDR2 is FQGTGA. The study, taken as a whole, reports: Expanded clones belonging to CD8+ T cells outnumbered, on average, those of CD4+. Among expanded peripheral T cells, antigen specificity went undetermined.

The protocol was immunoSEQ multiplex PCR, while the TCRdb copy is restricted to in-frame clones and leaves out a portion. This table holds some 85,000 clones, more than 70% found once. This TCR was sampled from an adult with an advanced solid tumor such as melanoma, head and neck, liver or kidney cancer. Sequenced material: CD4+ or CD8+ T cells sorted from blood, taken in a trial of the OX40 agonist ivuxolimab. The rearrangement joins TRBV7-3 to TRBJ2-3; D assignment may be TRBD1 or TRBD2 (5 bases each). CDR3 region: CASSRDGSTDTQYF. The CDR3 nucleotides read TGTGCCAGCAGCCGGGACGGGAGCACAGATACGCAGTATTTT.